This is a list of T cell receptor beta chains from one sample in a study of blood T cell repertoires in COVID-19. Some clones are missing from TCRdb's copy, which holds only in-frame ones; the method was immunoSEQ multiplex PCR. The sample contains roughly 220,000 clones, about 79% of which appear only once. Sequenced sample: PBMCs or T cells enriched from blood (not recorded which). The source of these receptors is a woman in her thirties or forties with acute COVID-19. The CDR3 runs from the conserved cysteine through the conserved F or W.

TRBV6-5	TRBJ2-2	CASRDRGRTGELFF
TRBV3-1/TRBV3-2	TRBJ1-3	CASSLPESGNTIYF
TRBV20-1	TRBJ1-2	CSASSGGNYGYTF
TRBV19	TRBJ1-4	CASSIEGQATNEKLFF
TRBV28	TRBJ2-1	CASSLMVPGGHEQFF
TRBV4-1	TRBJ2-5	CASSRRTSGEIQETQYF
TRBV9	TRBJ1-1	CASSVHRDGEAFF
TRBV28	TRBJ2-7	CASGQGSTYEQYF
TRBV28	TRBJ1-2	CASSLGRTGVTLYGYTF
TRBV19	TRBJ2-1	CASSRPDSYNEQFF
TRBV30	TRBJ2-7	CAWGRGVGGEQYF
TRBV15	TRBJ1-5	CATSRGGSDQPQHF
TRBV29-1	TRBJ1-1	CSVELRVSMNTEAFF
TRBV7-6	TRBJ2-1	CASSFGGRDEQFF
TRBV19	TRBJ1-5	CASNLQGRNQPQHF
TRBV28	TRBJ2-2	CASSLIANTGELFF
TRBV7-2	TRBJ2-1	CASSFSGVSSYNEQFF
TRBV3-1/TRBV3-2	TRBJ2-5	CASSQVSETQYF
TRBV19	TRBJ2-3	CASQMVGRSTDTQYF
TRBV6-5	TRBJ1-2	CASSLLDRDYGYTF
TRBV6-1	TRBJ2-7	CASSDPTSPYEQYF
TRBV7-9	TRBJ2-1	CASSLSEYNEQFF
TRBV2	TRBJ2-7	CASRVVTYEQYF
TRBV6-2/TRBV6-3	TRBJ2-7	CASSYERGIYEQYF
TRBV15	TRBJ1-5	CATSRPGGLTNSNQPQHF
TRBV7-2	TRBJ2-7	CASSLDVQKQYF
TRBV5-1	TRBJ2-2	CASSQPGTSGSRYTGELFF
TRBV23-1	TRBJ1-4	CASSRTPNEKLFF
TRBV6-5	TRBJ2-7	CASRITGTSYEQYF
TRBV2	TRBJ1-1	CASSAGTGVKTEAFF
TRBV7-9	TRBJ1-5	CASSPLSQPQHF
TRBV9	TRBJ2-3	CASSVEPGYTQYF
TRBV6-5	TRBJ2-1	CASRSGVSYNEQFF
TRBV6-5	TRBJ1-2	CASSPGGLYGYTF
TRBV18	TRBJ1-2	CASSGTGGIDGYTF
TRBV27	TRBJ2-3	CASSLRGTDTQYF
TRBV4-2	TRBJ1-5	CASSSSGGLGDQPQHF
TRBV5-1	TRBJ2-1	CASSFRRSSYNEQFF
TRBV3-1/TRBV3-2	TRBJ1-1	CASRDLQGNTEAFF
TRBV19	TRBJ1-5	CASSTQTGINQPQHF
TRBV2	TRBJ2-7	CASSEITLSYEQYF
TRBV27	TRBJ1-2	CASSLDGRTGGYGYTF
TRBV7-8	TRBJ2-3	CASSQTGPTDTQYF